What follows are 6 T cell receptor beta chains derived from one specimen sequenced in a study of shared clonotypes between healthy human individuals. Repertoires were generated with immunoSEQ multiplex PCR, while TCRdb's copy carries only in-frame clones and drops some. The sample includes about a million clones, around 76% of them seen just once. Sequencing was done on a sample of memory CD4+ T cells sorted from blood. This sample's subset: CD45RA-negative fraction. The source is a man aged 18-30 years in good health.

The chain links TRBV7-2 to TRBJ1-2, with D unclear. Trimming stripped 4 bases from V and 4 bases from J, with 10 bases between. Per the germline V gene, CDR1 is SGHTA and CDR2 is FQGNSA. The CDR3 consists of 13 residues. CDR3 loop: CASSSAGLYGYTF. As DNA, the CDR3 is TGTGCCAGCAGCTCTGCCGGACTCTATGGCTACACCTTC.

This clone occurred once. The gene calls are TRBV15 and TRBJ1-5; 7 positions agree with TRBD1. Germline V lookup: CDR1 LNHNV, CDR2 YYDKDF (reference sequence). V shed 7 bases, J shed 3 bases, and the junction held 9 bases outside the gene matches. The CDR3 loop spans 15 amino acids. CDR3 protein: CATKAGGTFNQPQHF. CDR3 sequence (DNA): TGTGCCACCAAAGCAGGGGGGACCTTCAATCAGCCCCAGCATTTT.

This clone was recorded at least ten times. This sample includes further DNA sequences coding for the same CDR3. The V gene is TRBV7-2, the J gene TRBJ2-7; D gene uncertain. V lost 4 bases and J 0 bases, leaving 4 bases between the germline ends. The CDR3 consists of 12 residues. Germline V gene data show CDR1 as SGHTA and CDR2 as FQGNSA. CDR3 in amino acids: CASSSSSYEQYF. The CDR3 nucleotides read TGTGCCAGCAGCTCGAGCTCCTACGAGCAGTACTTC.

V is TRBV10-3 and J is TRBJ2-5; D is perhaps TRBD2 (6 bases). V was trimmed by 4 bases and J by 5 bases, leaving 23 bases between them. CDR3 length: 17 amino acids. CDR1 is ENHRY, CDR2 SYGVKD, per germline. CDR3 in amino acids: CAISASGSLATVETQYF. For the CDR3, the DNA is TGTGCCATCAGTGCCTCAGGGAGTCTAGCGACCGTGGAGACCCAGTACTTC.

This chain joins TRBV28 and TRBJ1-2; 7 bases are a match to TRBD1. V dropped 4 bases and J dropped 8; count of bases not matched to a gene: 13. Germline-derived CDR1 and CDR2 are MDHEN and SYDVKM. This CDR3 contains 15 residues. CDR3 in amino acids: CASSSKSTGAEGYTF. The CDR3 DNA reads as TGTGCCAGCAGTTCCAAATCTACAGGGGCTGAGGGCTACACCTTC.

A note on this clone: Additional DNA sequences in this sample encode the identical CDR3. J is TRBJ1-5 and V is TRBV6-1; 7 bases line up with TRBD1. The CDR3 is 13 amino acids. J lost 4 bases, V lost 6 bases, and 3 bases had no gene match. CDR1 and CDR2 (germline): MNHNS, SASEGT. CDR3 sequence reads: CASSPDRNQPQHF. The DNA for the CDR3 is TGTGCCAGCAGCCCGGACAGGAATCAGCCCCAGCATTTT.